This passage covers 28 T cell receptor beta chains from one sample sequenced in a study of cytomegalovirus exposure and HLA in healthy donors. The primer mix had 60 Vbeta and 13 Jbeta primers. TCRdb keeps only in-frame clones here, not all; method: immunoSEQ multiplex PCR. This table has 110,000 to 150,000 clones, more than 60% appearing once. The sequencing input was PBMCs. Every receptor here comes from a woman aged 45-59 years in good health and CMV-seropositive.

CDR3 DNA: TGTGCAAGTCGCCCCGACAGGGGCGGGATTTACTATAATTCACCCCTCCACTTT. Translated, it gives CASRPDRGGIYYNSPLHF. The chain recombines TRBV12-2 with TRBJ1-6; TRBD1, the table's D call, lacks a check against the DNA. TRBV12-2 corresponds to a pseudogene. The length of the CDR3 is 18 residues.

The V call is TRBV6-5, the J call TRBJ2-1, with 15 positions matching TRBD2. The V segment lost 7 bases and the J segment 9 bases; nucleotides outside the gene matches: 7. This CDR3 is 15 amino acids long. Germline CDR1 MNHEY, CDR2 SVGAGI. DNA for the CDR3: TGTGCCAGCATTGGACTAGCGGGGGGGCACGGTGAGCAGTTCTTC. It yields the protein CASIGLAGGHGEQFF.

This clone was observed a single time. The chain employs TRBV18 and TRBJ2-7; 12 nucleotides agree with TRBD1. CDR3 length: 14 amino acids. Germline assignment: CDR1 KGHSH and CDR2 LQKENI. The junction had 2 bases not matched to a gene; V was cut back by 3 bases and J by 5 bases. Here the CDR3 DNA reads TGTGCCAGCTCACCCGGGACAGGGGGCGACGAGCAGTACTTC. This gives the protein CASSPGTGGDEQYF.

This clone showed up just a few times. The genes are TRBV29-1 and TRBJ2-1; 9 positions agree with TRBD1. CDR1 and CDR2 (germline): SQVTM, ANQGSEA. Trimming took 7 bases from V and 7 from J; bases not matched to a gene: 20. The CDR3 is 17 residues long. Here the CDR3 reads CSAALDRGYLGGNEQFF. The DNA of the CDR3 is TGCAGCGCCGCCCTGGACAGGGGATACCTGGGTGGAAATGAGCAGTTCTTC.

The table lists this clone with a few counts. The CDR3 loop reads CASSESQLAGDNEQFF. CDR3 nucleotides: TGCGCCAGCAGTGAGTCACAACTAGCGGGGGACAATGAGCAGTTCTTC. This chain links TRBV10-2 with TRBJ2-1, with TRBD2 matching 11 bases. The J segment lost 5 bases and the V segment lost 0 bases, leaving 3 bases of the junction unmatched. Per germline, CDR1 WSHSY and CDR2 SAAADI. The CDR3 runs to 16 residues.

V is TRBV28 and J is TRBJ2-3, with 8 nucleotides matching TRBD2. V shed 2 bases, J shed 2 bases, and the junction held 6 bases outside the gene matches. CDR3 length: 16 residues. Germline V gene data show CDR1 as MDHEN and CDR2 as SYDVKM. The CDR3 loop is CASSLIRGGVTDTQYF. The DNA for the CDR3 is TGTGCCAGCAGTTTAATCCGGGGGGGAGTCACAGATACGCAGTATTTT.

The CDR3 coding sequence is TGCGCCAGCAGCTTGGAACAGAGAGGGTTTGAGCAGTACTTC. This sequence encodes CASSLEQRGFEQYF. J is TRBJ2-7 and V is TRBV5-1, with D perhaps TRBD2 (5 bases). The V gene's germline CDR1 is SGHRS and CDR2 YFSETQ. The CDR3 consists of 14 residues. Trimming left V 0 bases short and J 7 bases short, with 14 bases between. Filled out from reference TRBV5-1 and TRBJ2-7, the complete variable domain reads KAGVTQTPRYLIKTRGQQVTLSCSPISGHRSVSWYQQTPGQGLQFLFEYFSETQRNKGNFPGRFSGRQFSNSRSEMNVSTLELGDSALYLCASSLEQRGFEQYFGPGTRLTVT.

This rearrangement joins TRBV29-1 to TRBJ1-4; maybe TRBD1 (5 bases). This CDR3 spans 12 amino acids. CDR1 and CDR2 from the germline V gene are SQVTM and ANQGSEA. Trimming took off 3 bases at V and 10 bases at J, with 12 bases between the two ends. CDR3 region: CSVESRAGKLFF. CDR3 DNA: TGCAGCGTTGAGAGCAGGGCTGGAAAACTGTTTTTT.

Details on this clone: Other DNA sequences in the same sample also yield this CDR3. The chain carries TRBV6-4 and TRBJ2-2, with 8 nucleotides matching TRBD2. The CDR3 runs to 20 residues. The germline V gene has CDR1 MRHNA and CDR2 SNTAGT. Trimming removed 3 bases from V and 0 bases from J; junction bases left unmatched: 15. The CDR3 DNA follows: TGTGCCAGCAGTGAAATTAGGTCGGGTAGCGGGGCCTCGAACACCGGGGAGCTGTTTTTT. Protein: CASSEIRSGSGASNTGELFF.

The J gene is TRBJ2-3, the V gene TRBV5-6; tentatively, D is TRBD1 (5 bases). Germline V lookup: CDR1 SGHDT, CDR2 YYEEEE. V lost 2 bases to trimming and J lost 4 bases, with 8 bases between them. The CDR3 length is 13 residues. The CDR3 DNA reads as TGTGCCAGCAGCTTAAAGGGGTCAGATACGCAGTATTTT. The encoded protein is CASSLKGSDTQYF.

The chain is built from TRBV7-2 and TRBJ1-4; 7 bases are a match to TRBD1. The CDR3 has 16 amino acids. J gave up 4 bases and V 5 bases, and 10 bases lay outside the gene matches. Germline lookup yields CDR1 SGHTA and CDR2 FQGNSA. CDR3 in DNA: TGTGCCAGCAGCCTAATGGGACAGCCTCTTAATGAAAAACTGTTTTTT. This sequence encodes CASSLMGQPLNEKLFF.

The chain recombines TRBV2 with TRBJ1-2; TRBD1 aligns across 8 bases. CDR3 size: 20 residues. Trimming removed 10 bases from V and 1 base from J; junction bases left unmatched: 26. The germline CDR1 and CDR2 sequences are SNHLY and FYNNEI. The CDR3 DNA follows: TGTGCCATCCCCCGGAAGCAGGGGGCGAGGGGCAAAACCATTAACTATGGCTACACCTTC. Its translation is CAIPRKQGARGKTINYGYTF.

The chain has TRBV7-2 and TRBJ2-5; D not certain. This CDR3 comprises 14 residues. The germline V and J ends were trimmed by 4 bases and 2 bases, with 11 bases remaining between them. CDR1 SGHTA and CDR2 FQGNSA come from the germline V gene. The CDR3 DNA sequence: TGTGCCAGCAGCTCAAGGCCCGGGCAAGAGACCCAGTACTTC. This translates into CASSSRPGQETQYF.

CDR3 DNA: TGTGCCTGGAGTGTACTGAACACAGATACGCAGTATTTT. It is translated as CAWSVLNTDTQYF. The chain employs TRBV30 and TRBJ2-3; D is ambiguous. The CDR3 sequence is 13 residues long. Per the germline V gene, CDR1 is GTSNPN and CDR2 is SVGIG (reference sequence). V was cut by 0 bases and J by 2 bases, with 6 bases left in between.

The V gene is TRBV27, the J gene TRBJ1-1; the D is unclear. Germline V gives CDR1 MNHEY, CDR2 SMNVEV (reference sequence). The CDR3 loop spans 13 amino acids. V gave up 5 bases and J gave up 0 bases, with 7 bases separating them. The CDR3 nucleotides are TGTGCCAGCAGTATACAAGTGAACACTGAAGCTTTCTTT. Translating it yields CASSIQVNTEAFF.

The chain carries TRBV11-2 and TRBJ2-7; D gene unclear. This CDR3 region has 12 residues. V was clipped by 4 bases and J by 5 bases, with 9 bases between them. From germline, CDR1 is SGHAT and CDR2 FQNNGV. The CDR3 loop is CASSSRPHEQYF. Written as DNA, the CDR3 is TGTGCCAGCAGCTCTAGGCCGCACGAGCAGTACTTC.

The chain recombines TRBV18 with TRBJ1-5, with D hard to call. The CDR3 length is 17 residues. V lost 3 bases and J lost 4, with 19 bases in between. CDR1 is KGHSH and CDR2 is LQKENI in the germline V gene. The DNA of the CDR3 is TGTGCCAGCTCACCGTTCCTGGGAGGCGGGAAAAATCAGCCCCAGCATTTT. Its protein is CASSPFLGGGKNQPQHF.

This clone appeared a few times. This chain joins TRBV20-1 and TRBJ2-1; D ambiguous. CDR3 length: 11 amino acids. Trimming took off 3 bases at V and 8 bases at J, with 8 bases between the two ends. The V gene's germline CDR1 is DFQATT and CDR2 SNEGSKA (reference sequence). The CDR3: CSASQRDEQFF. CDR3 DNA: TGCAGTGCTAGTCAACGCGATGAGCAGTTCTTC.

In DNA form, the CDR3 reads TGTGCCAGCAGCTTAAGAGGGGGAATGGGCTACGAGCAGTACTTC. This encodes CASSLRGGMGYEQYF. The chain carries TRBV7-3 and TRBJ2-7; perhaps TRBD1 as D (6 bases). This CDR3 is built from 15 residues. Germline lookup yields CDR1 SGHTA and CDR2 FQGTGA. Trimming pared 1 base from V and 3 bases from J, leaving 13 bases between.

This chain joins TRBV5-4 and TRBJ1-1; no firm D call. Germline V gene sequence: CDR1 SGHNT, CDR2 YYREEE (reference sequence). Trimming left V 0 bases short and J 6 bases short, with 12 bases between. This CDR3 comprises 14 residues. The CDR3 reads CASSLAVRRAEAFF. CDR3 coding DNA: TGTGCCAGCAGCTTGGCCGTTAGGAGGGCTGAAGCTTTCTTT. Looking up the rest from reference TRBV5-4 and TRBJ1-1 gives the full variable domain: ETGVTQSPTHLIKTRGQQVTLRCSSQSGHNTVSWYQQALGQGPQFIFQYYREEENGRGNFPPRFSGLQFPNYSSELNVNALELDDSALYLCASSLAVRRAEAFFGQGTRLTVV.

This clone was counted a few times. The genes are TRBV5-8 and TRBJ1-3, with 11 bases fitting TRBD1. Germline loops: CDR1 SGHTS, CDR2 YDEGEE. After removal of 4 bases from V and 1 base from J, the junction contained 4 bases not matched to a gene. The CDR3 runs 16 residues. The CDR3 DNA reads TGTGCCAGCAGCAGGACAGGGGGCGCGTCTGGAAACACCATATATTTT. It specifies CASSRTGGASGNTIYF.

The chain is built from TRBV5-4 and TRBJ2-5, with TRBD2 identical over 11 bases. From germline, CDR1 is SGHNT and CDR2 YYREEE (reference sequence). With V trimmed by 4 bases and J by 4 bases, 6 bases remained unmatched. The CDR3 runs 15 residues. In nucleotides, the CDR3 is TGTGCCAGCAGCCGTAGCGGGGGGGCGGCAGAGACCCAGTACTTC. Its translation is CASSRSGGAAETQYF.

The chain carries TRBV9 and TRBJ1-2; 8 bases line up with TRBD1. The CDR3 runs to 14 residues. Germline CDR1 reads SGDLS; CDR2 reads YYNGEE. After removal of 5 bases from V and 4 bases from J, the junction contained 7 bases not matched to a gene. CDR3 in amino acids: CASSLSGGFYGYTF. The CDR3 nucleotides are TGTGCCAGCAGTCTTTCAGGGGGCTTCTATGGCTACACCTTC.

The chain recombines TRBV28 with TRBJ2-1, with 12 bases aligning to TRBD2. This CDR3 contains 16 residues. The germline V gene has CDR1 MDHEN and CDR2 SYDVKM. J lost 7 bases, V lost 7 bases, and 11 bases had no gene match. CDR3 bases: TGTGCCAGCACTCTGACTAGCGGGGGCTGGGTGAATGAGCAGTTCTTC. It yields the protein CASTLTSGGWVNEQFF.

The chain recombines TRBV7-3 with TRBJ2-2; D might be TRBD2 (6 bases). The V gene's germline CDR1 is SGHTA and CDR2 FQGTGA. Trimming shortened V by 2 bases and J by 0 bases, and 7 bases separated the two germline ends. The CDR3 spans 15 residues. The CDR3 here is CASSLGLSNTGELFF. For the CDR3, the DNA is TGTGCCAGCAGCTTAGGACTATCGAACACCGGGGAGCTGTTTTTT. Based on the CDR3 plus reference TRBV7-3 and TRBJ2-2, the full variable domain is GAGVSQTPSNKVTEKGKYVELRCDPISGHTALYWYRQSLGQGPEFLIYFQGTGAADDSGLPNDRFFAVRPEGSVSTLKIQRTERGDSAVYLCASSLGLSNTGELFFGEGSRLTVL.

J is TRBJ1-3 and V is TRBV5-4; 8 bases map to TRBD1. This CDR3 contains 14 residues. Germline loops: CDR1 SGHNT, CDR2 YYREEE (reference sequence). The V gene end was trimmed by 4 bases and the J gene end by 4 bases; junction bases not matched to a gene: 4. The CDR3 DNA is TGTGCCAGCAGCGGAAACAGGGGGGGAAACACCATATATTTT. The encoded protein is CASSGNRGGNTIYF.

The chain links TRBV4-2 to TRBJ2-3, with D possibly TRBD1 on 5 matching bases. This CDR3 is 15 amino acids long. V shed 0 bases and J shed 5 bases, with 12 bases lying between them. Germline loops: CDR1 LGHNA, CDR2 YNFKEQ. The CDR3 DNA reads TGTGCCAGCAGCCAAGATCCCGTGCAGGGAGATACGCAGTATTTT. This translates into CASSQDPVQGDTQYF.

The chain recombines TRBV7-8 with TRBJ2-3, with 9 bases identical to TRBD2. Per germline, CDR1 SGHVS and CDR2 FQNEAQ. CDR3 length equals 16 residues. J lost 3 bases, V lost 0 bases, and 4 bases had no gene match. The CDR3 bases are TGTGCCAGCAGCTTAGCCCTGACTAGCGGAACAGATACGCAGTATTTT. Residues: CASSLALTSGTDTQYF.